Shown below are 2 T cell receptor beta chains from a single sample sequenced in a study of CD8 T cells in ankylosing spondylitis. Study findings and constraints: Eight or nine highly homologous variants formed a TCR beta motif that appeared characteristic of ankylosing spondylitis blood.

One entry per CDR3 protein results from TCRdb running MiXCR on the 5' RACE reads. The repertoire holds 800,000 to 900,000 distinct CDR3 sequences, with over 9.5% as singletons. These TCRs' antigens remain unknown. Sequencing was performed on blood, either unsorted or a sorted T cell fraction (not recorded which). These receptors came from a male donor with ankylosing spondylitis.

The rearrangement links TRBV30 to TRBJ1-5; TRBD1 agrees at 8 bases. This CDR3 contains 13 residues. Per the germline V gene, CDR1 is GTSNPN and CDR2 is SVGIG (reference sequence). Trimming at V came to 2 bases and at J to 7 bases, leaving 4 bases not matched to a gene. The DNA for the CDR3 is TGTGCCTGGAGTTCAGGGGGCGAACAGCCCCAGCATTTT. It codes for CAWSSGGEQPQHF.

This clonotype has a handful of counts. This sequence joins TRBV20-1 and TRBJ2-5, with D uncertain. V dropped 0 bases and J dropped 1 base, with 9 bases sitting between them. Germline CDR1 is DFQATT and CDR2 is SNEGSKA (reference sequence). The CDR3 contains 14 residues. Here the CDR3 reads CSARDWGTQETQYF. The CDR3 bases are TGCAGTGCTAGAGATTGGGGAACCCAAGAGACCCAGTACTTC.